Presented here are 10 T cell receptor beta chains from one specimen sequenced in a study of cytomegalovirus exposure and HLA in healthy donors. PCR amplification relied on 60 Vbeta primers (plus 13 Jbeta primers). Some clones are missing from TCRdb's copy, which holds only in-frame ones; the method was immunoSEQ multiplex PCR. The table lists 90,000 to 100,000 clones, around 77% of them singletons, with under 20% in the top ten. The sequenced sample consisted of PBMCs. These receptors came from a woman aged 55-70 years in good health and CMV-seropositive.

The gene calls are TRBV19 and TRBJ2-2, with D possibly being TRBD2 (6 bases). CDR3 length: 16 residues. The germline gives CDR1 LNHDA, CDR2 SQIVND (reference sequence). V dropped 4 bases and J dropped 8 bases, with 20 bases sitting between them. The CDR3 DNA reads as TGTGCCAGTAGTACCCGGGGGTCCTCCGGAGGAGGGGAGCTGTTTTTT. Translating gives CASSTRGSSGGGELFF.

V and J are TRBV6-6 and TRBJ2-7; 10 bases align to TRBD2. The germline V gene has CDR1 MNHNY and CDR2 SVGAGI (reference sequence). With 4 bases clipped from V and 5 bases from J, the junction kept 2 bases outside the gene matches. CDR3 size: 13 residues. DNA for the CDR3: TGTGCCAGCAGTTTCCTAGCGGGAGACGAGCAGTACTTC. Its translation: CASSFLAGDEQYF.

The V call is TRBV25-1, the J call TRBJ1-2; possible D gene TRBD1, 5 bases. CDR3 length: 11 residues. V lost 5 bases to trimming and J lost 6 bases, with 7 bases between them. Germline V gene data show CDR1 as MGHDK and CDR2 as SYGVNS. CDR3 DNA: TGTGCCAGCAGTCAAGGGGATGGCTACACCTTC. It is translated as CASSQGDGYTF.

This clone was found a few times. The chain couples TRBV19 to TRBJ1-5; a possible D gene is TRBD1 (5 bases). The CDR3 is 15 residues long. Trimming stripped 4 bases from V and 2 bases from J, with 12 bases between. Per germline, CDR1 LNHDA and CDR2 SQIVND (reference sequence). CDR3 protein: CASSTRGGGNQPQHF. In nucleotides, the CDR3 is TGTGCCAGTAGTACCCGCGGGGGTGGCAATCAGCCCCAGCATTTT.

J is TRBJ1-1 and V is TRBV6-5; no clear D gene. CDR1 and CDR2 (germline): MNHEY, SVGAGI. V lost 5 bases and J lost 3, with 10 bases in between. CDR3 size: 13 residues. The CDR3 loop reads CASSHYSYTEAFF. The CDR3 DNA sequence: TGTGCCAGCAGTCACTACTCTTACACTGAAGCTTTCTTT.

The J gene is TRBJ1-1, the V gene TRBV5-6; a weak D match, TRBD1 (5 bases). The CDR3 is made up of 15 amino acids. Between the trimmed V and J ends, which lost 3 bases and 3 bases, there was a span of 15 bases. From germline, CDR1 is SGHDT and CDR2 YYEEEE. CDR3 residues: CASSSLGGRDTEAFF. CDR3 in DNA: TGTGCCAGCAGCTCGTTGGGGGGGAGAGACACTGAAGCTTTCTTT.

Only one count was recorded for this clone. The chain has TRBV19 and TRBJ1-4; possible D gene TRBD1, 5 bases. Per the germline V gene, CDR1 is LNHDA and CDR2 is SQIVND (reference sequence). Deletions cut 3 bases from V and 5 bases from J, with 13 bases between. This CDR3 has 15 amino acids. The CDR3 sequence: CASSIRRQGNEKLFF. CDR3 DNA: TGTGCCAGTAGTATTAGAAGGCAGGGAAATGAAAAACTGTTTTTT.

CDR3 DNA sequence: TGCGCCAGCAGCACCCGACAGGGCGGGAACACTGAAGCTTTCTTT. Amino acid sequence: CASSTRQGGNTEAFF. The chain is built from TRBV4-1 and TRBJ1-1; 7 nucleotides align to TRBD1. The length of the CDR3 is 15 residues. Germline V gene sequence: CDR1 MGHRA, CDR2 YSYEKL. Trimming took 5 bases from V and 1 from J; bases not matched to a gene: 7.

This chain uses TRBV7-8 with TRBJ2-1; D ambiguous. V was trimmed by 5 bases and J by 2 bases, leaving 19 bases between them. CDR3 length: 17 amino acids. CDR1 and CDR2 (germline): SGHVS, FQNEAQ. The CDR3 loop is CASSTRERVGTYNEQFF. The DNA for the CDR3 is TGTGCCAGCAGCACACGCGAACGGGTCGGTACCTACAATGAGCAGTTCTTC.

CDR3 DNA: TGTGCCAGCACCACGGGGGGGAATCAGCCCCAGCATTTT. Protein product: CASTTGGNQPQHF. V is TRBV2 and J is TRBJ1-5; D may be TRBD1 (5 bases). This CDR3 comprises 13 residues. Germline CDR1 SNHLY, CDR2 FYNNEI. Trimming left V 7 bases short and J 4 bases short, with 11 bases between.